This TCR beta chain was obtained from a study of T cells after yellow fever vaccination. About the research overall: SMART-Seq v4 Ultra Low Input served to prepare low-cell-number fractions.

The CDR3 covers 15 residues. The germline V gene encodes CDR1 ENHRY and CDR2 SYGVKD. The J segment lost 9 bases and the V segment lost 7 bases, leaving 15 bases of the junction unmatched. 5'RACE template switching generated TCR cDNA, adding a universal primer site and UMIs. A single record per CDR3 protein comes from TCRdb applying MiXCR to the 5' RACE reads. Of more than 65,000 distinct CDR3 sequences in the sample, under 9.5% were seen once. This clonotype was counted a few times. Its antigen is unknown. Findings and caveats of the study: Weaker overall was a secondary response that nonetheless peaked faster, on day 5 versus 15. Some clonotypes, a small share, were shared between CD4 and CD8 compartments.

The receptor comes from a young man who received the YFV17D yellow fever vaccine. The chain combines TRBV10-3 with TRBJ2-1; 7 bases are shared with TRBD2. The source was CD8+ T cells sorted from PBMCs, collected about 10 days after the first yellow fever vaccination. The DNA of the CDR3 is TGTGCCATCAACCCACGGAGTGGGGGGGAAGGTGAGCAGTTCTTC. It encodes CAINPRSGGEGEQFF.